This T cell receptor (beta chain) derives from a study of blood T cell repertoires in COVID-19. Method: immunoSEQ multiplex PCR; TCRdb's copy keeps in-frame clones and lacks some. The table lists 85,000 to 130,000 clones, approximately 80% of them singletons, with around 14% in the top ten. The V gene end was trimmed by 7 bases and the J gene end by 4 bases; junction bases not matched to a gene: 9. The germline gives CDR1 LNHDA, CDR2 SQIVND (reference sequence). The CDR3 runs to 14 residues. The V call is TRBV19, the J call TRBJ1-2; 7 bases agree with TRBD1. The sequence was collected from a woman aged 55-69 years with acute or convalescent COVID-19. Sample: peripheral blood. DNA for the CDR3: TGTGCCAGTAAATCGCGGGGACAGACCTATGGCTACACCTTC. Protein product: CASKSRGQTYGYTF.